Below, one T cell receptor beta chain is given with its context. Its antigen remains undetermined. The sample holds no much larger clone one base away, and base qualities are not on file. This specimen's time point label, per the study, means: baseline pretreatment blood. According to the study, the label for this sample's treatment or condition signals: 15 Gy SBRT to primary tumor, nephrectomy 4 weeks later. To follow tumor-enriched clonotypes, serial peripheral blood was collected from radiation-treated patients at baseline and at 2 weeks and 4 weeks after SBRT. Every patient had renal cell carcinoma of clear cell pathology. Genomic DNA for TCR sequencing was prepared using the QIAamp DNA Blood Mini Kit (Qiagen). The analyses included just those samples that passed every quality control check. This entry belongs to a study of radiation and T cells in renal cell carcinoma (dated by TCRdb to the early 2020s). General notes on the study: Samples came from a clinical trial, in which primary renal cell carcinomas received 15 Gy stereotactic body radiation therapy followed by nephrectomy 4 weeks later. Across all 50 or so samples, 4,016,671 unique CDR3 nucleotide sequences encoding 2.5 million to 3 million unique CDR3 amino acid sequences were identified. In total, approximately 53 samples underwent TCR beta sequencing: around 25 tumors plus 27 peripheral blood samples.

The CDR3, from cysteine to phenylalanine, totals 12 residues. The sequence is cut down to CDR3 DNA, 36 bases in frame from base 1. V and J are truncated by 8 bases and 4 bases respectively, leaving an intervening sequence of 9 bases. CDR1 and CDR2 are drawn from the germline V gene: SGHVS, FQNEAQ. Paper-wide results and their limitations: Dynamics of the blood repertoire were not tracked past 4 weeks after treatment. Because pretreatment tumor biopsies were not available, the baseline intratumoral presence of clonotypes could not be determined. Top tumor clonotypes rose in blood from baseline to 2 weeks post-radiation, then contracted by 4 weeks, suggesting transient expansion of tumor-resident clones. Effects of radiation dose or scheduling on the TCR repertoire could not be addressed with the single-armed trial design.

The immunoSEQ kit was used, according to the manufacturer's recommendations, to generate TCR beta libraries from genomic DNA. Library preparation used a first multiplex PCR with proprietary primers, then a second PCR adding unique barcodes, with bead cleanups after each round. A positive control reaction and a negative control reaction, both provided in the kit, were run with every batch of samples. The final libraries were assessed on an Agilent 4200 TapeStation D1000 ScreenTape, pooled by volume, and quantified by qPCR. Sequencing was performed on an Illumina NextSeq500 with a MidOutput 150-cycle cartridge, and 156 Read1 and 15 Index1 cycles were run with kit custom primers. The pooled library was loaded at roughly 1 pM, and around 20% PhiX control was spiked in. The original pipeline was this. Vendor-processed data were analyzed in R, with a clonotype defined as all T cells sharing the same CDR3 nucleotide sequence. In the clone abundance analyses, frequencies in each sample were normalized to that sample's 10,000 most abundant clones. Public T cell clones, averaging fewer than five per sample, were removed before analysis. Tumor-enriched clonotypes and baseline blood-enriched clonotypes were defined as those with an abundance difference of at least 32-fold between compartments. Clonotypes expanded or contracted between blood time points were identified with a beta-binomial differential abundance model. Tumor-blood repertoire similarity was measured with the Baroni-Urbani and Buser coefficient, and groups were compared using two-tailed Wilcoxon tests in R. TCRdb mirrors the immuneACCESS table, restricted to in-frame sequences. Some clones are absent from its copies; in checked studies, under half trace to an unresolved V gene, and the reason for the others is unknown. That table is the source of V, J and clone size, and D and trimming were worked out from the DNA. In this sample the table shows some 150,000 clones, roughly 83% of which occur a single time. The ten largest account for 20% to 25% of the sample.

The clonotype comes from a woman aged 45-60 years with renal cell carcinoma. The chain employs TRBV7-8 and TRBJ1-3; the D gene remains uncertain. Sequenced here: blood, sampled from a patient whose treatment included radiotherapy and nephrectomy. Here the CDR3 is given as CASRPRGNTIYF. In nucleotide form, the sequence is TGTGCCAGCCGACCGAGAGGAAACACCATATATTTT. Where the CDR3 stops, the reference TRBV7-8 and TRBJ1-3 genes take over; the full variable domain is GAGVSQSPRYKVAKRGQDVALRCDPISGHVSLFWYQQALGQGPEFLTYFQNEAQLDKSGLPSDRFFAERPEGSVSTLKIQRTQQEDSAVYLCASRPRGNTIYFGEGSWLTVV.